This T cell receptor beta chain appears in the sequencing data of a study of identical twins. Comment on this clonotype: Its target is unknown.

Study-wide results and limits: Insertions were reduced in abundant cord blood beta clonotypes but not in memory repertoires.

One entry per CDR3 protein results from TCRdb running MiXCR on the 5' RACE reads. The sample consists of about 690,000 distinct CDR3 sequences, less than 25% of them appearing once. These data are also associated with another study on T cells expressing NK-cell markers. That study adds: The authors derived TCR beta repertoires from sorted CD3+CD56+NKG2C+, CD3+CD56+NKG2C- and CD3+CD56-NKG2C+ T cells. Serological testing identified seven of the eight sequenced donors as HCMV-seropositive and one as seronegative. The CD3+CD56-NKG2C+ fraction of a handful of donors was likewise dominated by these clonotypes.

What was sequenced was PBMCs. This sequence originates from a woman younger than 35 in good health.

CDR3 loop: CASRGLGSSYNEQFF. The CDR3 nucleotides read TGTGCCAGCAGAGGACTGGGGAGCTCCTACAATGAGCAGTTCTTC. The chain joins TRBV6-1 to TRBJ2-1, with a tentative D call TRBD2 (5 bases). The V end lost 6 bases, the J end lost 0 bases, and 12 bases lay between the germline ends. CDR1 is MNHNS, CDR2 SASEGT, per germline. The CDR3 is 15 residues long.